Sequencing of this T cell receptor (beta chain) was carried out in a study of shared clonotypes between healthy human individuals. Study conclusions and caveats: Having only a few donors restricted how much genetic and exposure-history diversity was captured. Among donors, sharing of clonotypes was expected to be affected by sequencing depth.

Deletions cut 5 bases from V and 5 bases from J, with 18 bases between. CDR1 and CDR2 (germline): SQVTM, ANQGSEA. This CDR3 has 14 residues. Notes on this clone: Its antigen is not known.

Assay used: immunoSEQ multiplex PCR; TCRdb lists only in-frame clones, some missing. Of hundreds of thousands of clones detected, roughly 95% appear once; the ten largest clones hold approximately 0.06%. The chain combines TRBV29-1 with TRBJ1-1; no definite D call. The sample taken for sequencing was naive CD4+ T cells sorted from blood. Subset given: CD45RA+ positively selected. The TCR originated in a woman aged 25 to 39 in good health. The CDR3 protein is CSVSWVGRTTEAFF. The CDR3 DNA reads as TGCAGCGTTAGTTGGGTGGGAAGAACAACTGAAGCTTTCTTT.